A selection of T cell receptor beta chains follows, all from one sample in a study of read filtering for tumor transcriptome and immune sequencing. TCRdb called the reads again in MiXCR, with one record for every CDR3 protein. The sample records about 39,000 distinct CDR3 sequences, around 15% being singletons. The sample taken for sequencing was a population of CD138-negative cells sorted from bone marrow. All receptors derive from a donor aged 40 or over with multiple myeloma. The CDR3 runs from the conserved cysteine through the conserved F or W. A D gene is named only where the DNA matches it firmly. The size field is filled for only some rows; it gives once, few, many or a size class.

d_call j_call v_call clone_size cdr3_nt cdr3_aa
. TRBJ2-7 TRBV4-1 few TGCGCCAGCAGCCAAGAGCCGGGAGCCAAGACCTACGAGCAGTACTTC CASSQEPGAKTYEQYF
. TRBJ1-3 TRBV27 many TGTGCCAGCAGTTTATCCGGGTCTGGAAACACCATATATTTT CASSLSGSGNTIYF
TRBD1 TRBJ2-1 TRBV20-1 many TGCAGTGCTAGCCGGGACAGGGGTGTCTGGGACGAGCAGTTCTTC CSASRDRGVWDEQFF
TRBD2 TRBJ2-3 TRBV28 . TGTGCCAGCAGCCGACTAGCGAGGGGCACAGATACGCAGTATTTT CASSRLARGTDTQYF
. TRBJ1-1 TRBV9 many TGTGCCAGCAGCACATCCCCGGAGGGGGGTAGGGACACTGAAGCTTTCTTT CASSTSPEGGRDTEAFF
. TRBJ2-5 TRBV7-9 few TGTGCCAGCAGCGGGCAGGGGCAAGAGACCCAGTACTTC CASSGQGQETQYF
TRBD2 TRBJ2-1 TRBV5-1 many TGCGCCAGCAGATTCGGGACTAGCGGACGAGGAGGCGACAATGAGCAGTTCTTC CASRFGTSGRGGDNEQFF
TRBD2 TRBJ2-1 TRBV6-1 . TGTGCCAGCAGTGACGGAGCGGGAAATGAGCAGTTCTTC CASSDGAGNEQFF
TRBD2 TRBJ2-3 TRBV4-1 many TGCGCCAGCAGCCCCACAGGGACAGCGGGAGGTACAGATACGCAGTATTTT CASSPTGTAGGTDTQYF
TRBD1 TRBJ1-6 TRBV7-8 many TGTGCCAGCAGCTTGGGACAGGGTTATAATTCACCCCTCCACTTT CASSLGQGYNSPLHF
TRBD2 TRBJ2-1 TRBV4-1 medium-sized TGCGCCAGCAGCCAAGTGTCTAGCGGGGTTAATGAGCAGTTCTTC CASSQVSSGVNEQFF
. TRBJ1-2 TRBV4-1 many TGCGCCAGCAGCCAAGGGGGCAGGATCGACGGCTACACCTTC CASSQGGRIDGYTF
TRBD2 TRBJ2-1 TRBV7-6 once TGTGCCAGCAGCTTAAAGAAGCCTGGACTAGCGGGAATCAACGAGCAGTTCTTC CASSLKKPGLAGINEQFF
TRBD2 TRBJ2-1 TRBV9 medium-sized TGTGCCAGCAGCGTCGGCGGGAGGGCCGGGGATGAGCAGTTCTTC CASSVGGRAGDEQFF
. TRBJ1-2 TRBV21-1 many TGTGCCAGCAGCAACCCGCCGAGAGAGGGGGGAGGCTATGGCTACACCTTC CASSNPPREGGGYGYTF
TRBD1 TRBJ1-5 TRBV5-1 many TGCGCCAGCAGCGACAGGGGCGGCGATCAGCCCCAGCATTTT CASSDRGGDQPQHF
. TRBJ2-2 TRBV2 many TGTGCCAGCAGCCTCCTCACAAGGAACACCGGGGAGCTGTTTTTT CASSLLTRNTGELFF
. TRBJ1-2 TRBV7-2 medium-sized TGTGCCAGCTCCTACGGTGACTATGGCTACACCTTC CASSYGDYGYTF
. TRBJ2-1 TRBV12-3/TRBV12-4 many TGTGCCAGCAGTTACAGCAACAATGAGCAGTTCTTC CASSYSNNEQFF
TRBD2 TRBJ2-1 TRBV12-3/TRBV12-4 . TGTGCCAGCAGTCCCCCTAGCGGCTCCTACAATGAGCAGTTCTTC CASSPPSGSYNEQFF
. TRBJ1-1 TRBV5-6 many TGTGCCAGCAGCTTGGGACTTGAAGCTTTCTTT CASSLGLEAFF
. TRBJ2-5 TRBV29-1 many TGCAGCGAAACGACAGCTCAAGAGACCCAGTACTTC CSETTAQETQYF
. TRBJ2-1 TRBV28 medium-sized TGTGCCAGCAGTTTAGGGAGTAGAGAGCAGTTCTTC CASSLGSREQFF
. TRBJ2-7 TRBV5-1 many TGCGCCAGCAGCCTCGGTGGCTACGAGCAGTACTTC CASSLGGYEQYF
. TRBJ1-3 TRBV4-1 few TGCGCCAGCAGCCAAGATACCCTCGTGACCTCTGGAAACACCATATATTTT CASSQDTLVTSGNTIYF
. TRBJ1-5 TRBV7-9 many TGTGCCAGCAGCTTCGGGCAGGGAGATCAGCCCCAGCATTTT CASSFGQGDQPQHF
TRBD1 TRBJ2-7 TRBV7-8 many TGTGCCAGCAGCCTACGGCTCTTCCCCGGGACAGGGGTCACCTACGAGCAGTACTTC CASSLRLFPGTGVTYEQYF
TRBD1 TRBJ1-1 TRBV20-1 many TGCAGTGGACAGGGAGGAGGCACTGAAGCTTTCTTT CSGQGGGTEAFF
TRBD1 TRBJ2-1 TRBV7-9 many TGTGCCAGCAGCTTAATCGGACAGGATGAGCAGTTCTTC CASSLIGQDEQFF
. TRBJ2-3 TRBV3-1 few TGTGCCAGCAGCCAAGCTGGGTCGCGGACAGATACGCAGTATTTT CASSQAGSRTDTQYF
. TRBJ2-7 TRBV20-1 many TGCAGTGCTATAGAGGGCCACCGAATCTCCTACGAGCAGTACTTC CSAIEGHRISYEQYF
TRBD1 TRBJ2-5 TRBV5-1 many TGCGCCAGCAGCTTTAACGGACAGGGAAGAGAGACCCAGTACTTC CASSFNGQGRETQYF
TRBD2 TRBJ2-1 TRBV7-3 many TGTGCCAGCAGCTTAAGGCTAGCGGGAGAGGGCAATGAGCAGTTCTTC CASSLRLAGEGNEQFF
TRBD1 TRBJ2-7 TRBV7-9 many TGTGCCAGCAGCTTCGGGACAGGGAAAACCTACGAGCAGTACTTC CASSFGTGKTYEQYF
. TRBJ2-1 TRBV4-1 many TGCGCCAGCAGCCAAGATATTGGCAGGGGTTACAATGAGCAGTTCTTC CASSQDIGRGYNEQFF
. TRBJ1-5 TRBV30 many TGTGCCTGGAGCGCGGAGAGCAATCAGCCCCAGCATTTT CAWSAESNQPQHF